Below are 20 T cell receptor beta chains sequenced from a single sample in a study of shared clonotypes between healthy human individuals. The table came from immunoSEQ multiplex PCR; TCRdb's copy has only in-frame clones and leaves some out. The sample has fewer than 800,000 clones, under 95% seen once. Naivety among CD8 cells was defined by CD45RO negativity and positive CCR7 selection, thereby excluding terminally differentiated effector memory CD45RA+ cells. The specimen was naive CD8+ T cells sorted from blood. These receptors were collected from a man aged 25 to 40 in good health.

This clone has at least ten counts. The chain combines TRBV6-1 with TRBJ2-5, with 9 bases lining up with TRBD1. This CDR3 contains 16 residues. The germline V gene encodes CDR1 MNHNS and CDR2 SASEGT. Unmatched junction bases numbered 7, after V lost 2 bases and J lost 3 bases. In DNA, the CDR3 is TGTGCCAGCAGTGAATGGACAGGGGATGGAAAAGAGACCCAGTACTTC. It is translated as CASSEWTGDGKETQYF.

The chain recombines TRBV10-3 with TRBJ1-3; 9 nucleotides line up with TRBD1. Germline assignment: CDR1 ENHRY and CDR2 SYGVKD. The V segment lost 0 bases and the J segment 3 bases; nucleotides outside the gene matches: 6. The CDR3 is 17 residues long. DNA of the CDR3: TGTGCCATCAGTGAGTCGATAACAGGGGGCAGTGGAAACACCATATATTTT. This encodes CAISESITGGSGNTIYF.

This clone was seen once. The chain employs TRBV13 and TRBJ2-7; D possibly matches TRBD1 or TRBD2 (6 bases each). V lost 2 bases and J lost 0, with 11 bases in between. This CDR3 spans 15 amino acids. Germline V lookup: CDR1 PRHDT, CDR2 FYEKMQ (reference sequence). The CDR3 DNA is TGTGCCAGCAGCTTATTAGGGGGGAGCTCCTACGAGCAGTACTTC. This encodes CASSLLGGSSYEQYF.

The rearrangement links TRBV27 to TRBJ2-3, with a possible D match to TRBD2 (6 bases). The ends were cut back, 8 bases at V and 2 bases at J, with 11 bases in the middle. Per the germline V gene, CDR1 is MNHEY and CDR2 is SMNVEV (reference sequence). There are 13 residues in the CDR3. The CDR3 DNA is TGTGCCAGCTCGGGACTGGTCACAGATACGCAGTATTTT. Its translation is CASSGLVTDTQYF.

This clone was seen a few times. The V call is TRBV9, the J call TRBJ1-5, with D hard to call. V lost 4 bases and J 0 bases, leaving 5 bases between the germline ends. The CDR3 has 13 residues. Germline V lookup: CDR1 SGDLS, CDR2 YYNGEE. This CDR3 reads CASSRNSNQPQHF. The CDR3 DNA sequence: TGTGCCAGCAGCAGGAATAGCAATCAGCCCCAGCATTTT.

The chain has TRBV5-1 and TRBJ1-1; D unresolved. CDR1 SGHRS and CDR2 YFSETQ come from the germline V gene. Trimming stripped 7 bases from V and 1 base from J, with 14 bases between. The CDR3 runs 14 residues. CDR3 in amino acids: CASCEGFGNTEAFF. The CDR3, as DNA: TGCGCCAGCTGCGAGGGCTTCGGGAACACTGAAGCTTTCTTT.

The J gene is TRBJ2-3, the V gene TRBV5-1; D is ambiguous. CDR1 is SGHRS and CDR2 is YFSETQ in the germline V gene. With 3 bases removed from V and 0 bases from J, the gap between germline ends came to 14 bases. This CDR3 has 16 amino acids. CDR3 DNA sequence: TGCGCCAGCAGCTCGACACACCCCTTAAGCACAGATACGCAGTATTTT. Its translation: CASSSTHPLSTDTQYF.

Turning to this clone: The same CDR3 is also encoded by other DNA sequences in this sample. The genes are TRBV7-6 and TRBJ1-1; D is undetermined. Trimming removed 5 bases at V and 0 bases at J, with 13 bases between. In germline, CDR1 is SGHVS, CDR2 FNYEAQ. The CDR3 contains 15 residues. CDR3 coding DNA: TGTGCCAGCAGCCTATTGCCCAGCATGAACACTGAAGCTTTCTTT. It specifies CASSLLPSMNTEAFF.

This clone was counted a few times. The chain uses TRBV30 and TRBJ1-1, with 7 bases matching TRBD1. CDR3 length equals 17 residues. CDR1 is GTSNPN, CDR2 SVGIG, per germline (reference sequence). Losses at the gene ends were 2 bases for V and 0 bases for J; bases not matched to a gene: 12. The chain's CDR3 is CAWSTQGRTGMNTEAFF. In nucleotides, the CDR3 is TGTGCCTGGAGTACACAGGGGCGAACGGGTATGAACACTGAAGCTTTCTTT. Full variable domain (outside the CDR3, taken from reference TRBV30 and TRBJ1-1): SQTIHQWPATLVQPVGSPLSLECTVEGTSNPNLYWYRQAAGRGLQLLFYSVGIGQISSEVPQNLSASRPQDRQFILSSKKLLLSDSGFYLCAWSTQGRTGMNTEAFFGQGTRLTVV.

The chain combines TRBV5-8 with TRBJ1-2; D gene uncertain. Trimming shortened V by 7 bases and J by 4 bases, and 20 bases separated the two germline ends. The CDR3 contains 15 residues. Germline loops: CDR1 SGHTS, CDR2 YDEGEE. The CDR3 loop reads CASPIYPRKTYGYTF. DNA for the CDR3: TGTGCCAGCCCGATATATCCACGAAAGACCTATGGCTACACCTTC.

This clone was seen a few times. The sample contains more than one DNA sequence encoding this CDR3. The J gene is TRBJ2-2, the V gene TRBV6-5; D unclear. There are 12 residues in the CDR3. CDR1 is MNHEY, CDR2 SVGAGI, per germline. V gave up 5 bases and J gave up 5 bases, with 6 bases separating them. As DNA, the CDR3 is TGTGCCAGCAGTCCCAGTACCGGGGAGCTGTTTTTT. Translating gives CASSPSTGELFF.

The V and J genes are TRBV27 and TRBJ2-5, with a possible D match to TRBD2 (5 bases). Trimming took off 5 bases at V and 5 bases at J, with 15 bases between the two ends. The CDR3 consists of 14 residues. CDR1 and CDR2 (germline): MNHEY, SMNVEV (reference sequence). The CDR3 DNA reads TGTGCCAGCAGTCCCCTGCACGGCGGGGAGACCCAGTACTTC. Translation gives CASSPLHGGETQYF.

The chain links TRBV7-9 to TRBJ2-7; the match to TRBD2 covers 11 bases. The junction had 7 bases not matched to a gene; V was cut back by 4 bases and J by 2 bases. The CDR3 extends over 16 amino acids. The germline CDR1 and CDR2 sequences are SEHNR and FQNEAQ (reference sequence). The CDR3 nucleotides are TGTGCCAGCAGCTCCCGCACACTAGCGGGAGCCTACGAGCAGTACTTC. Encoded protein: CASSSRTLAGAYEQYF.

The chain couples TRBV2 to TRBJ2-3; 8 nucleotides agree with TRBD2. This CDR3 is 16 amino acids long. The germline V gene has CDR1 SNHLY and CDR2 FYNNEI. J gave up 4 bases and V 4 bases, and 10 bases lay outside the gene matches. CDR3 amino acids: CASSGPAGRAADTQYF. DNA of the CDR3: TGTGCCAGCAGTGGCCCCGCCGGGAGGGCGGCAGATACGCAGTATTTT.

The chain joins TRBV6-5 to TRBJ2-5; no clear D. This CDR3 contains 15 residues. V was shortened by 0 bases and J by 4 bases, with 12 bases between the two germline ends. Germline V gene lookup returns CDR1 MNHEY and CDR2 SVGAGI. The CDR3 DNA reads TGTGCCAGCAGTTACTCCACCAAGATCTCAGAGACCCAGTACTTC. Its translation: CASSYSTKISETQYF.

The chain has TRBV7-9 and TRBJ2-2; no firm D call. V was cut by 1 base and J by 5 bases, with 5 bases left in between. The germline V gene has CDR1 SEHNR and CDR2 FQNEAQ (reference sequence). CDR3 size: 13 residues. For the CDR3, the DNA is TGTGCCAGCAGCTTAGGCCAGACCGGGGAGCTGTTTTTT. Encoded protein: CASSLGQTGELFF.

J is TRBJ1-1 and V is TRBV7-6; D might be TRBD1 (6 bases). Germline V gives CDR1 SGHVS, CDR2 FNYEAQ. The CDR3 loop spans 14 amino acids. The V end was cut by 5 bases, the J end by 4 bases, with 14 bases between. Here the CDR3 reads CASSPRGGGTEAFF. DNA for the CDR3: TGTGCCAGCAGCCCCCGAGGAGGGGGCACTGAAGCTTTCTTT.

V and J are TRBV6-6 and TRBJ2-1; 9 nucleotides match TRBD1. The germline gives CDR1 MNHNY, CDR2 SVGAGI (reference sequence). V was clipped by 7 bases and J by 10 bases; unmatched bases: 8. CDR3 size: 13 residues. The CDR3 sequence: CASNPQGAGEQFF. The CDR3 DNA is TGTGCCAGCAATCCACAGGGGGCGGGGGAGCAGTTCTTC.

The chain is built from TRBV11-2 and TRBJ2-1, with a weak D call TRBD2 (5 bases). Germline CDR1 and CDR2: SGHAT and FQNNGV. This CDR3 is built from 18 residues. V gave up 5 bases and J gave up 0 bases, with 20 bases separating them. CDR3 in DNA: TGTGCCAGCAGCGACAAAAACTCAGAGGGCAGCTCCTACAATGAGCAGTTCTTC. This codes for CASSDKNSEGSSYNEQFF.

This chain uses TRBV28 with TRBJ1-5; TRBD1 is a possible D gene (5 bases). This CDR3 spans 15 amino acids. V was shortened by 2 bases and J by 0 bases, with 8 bases between the two germline ends. Germline V gene sequence: CDR1 MDHEN, CDR2 SYDVKM. CDR3 bases: TGTGCCAGCAGTTTAGACAGTGGTAGCAATCAGCCCCAGCATTTT. Residues: CASSLDSGSNQPQHF.